The rows below give T cell receptor beta chains drawn from one sample of a study of blood T cell repertoires in COVID-19. The method was immunoSEQ multiplex PCR; TCRdb's version includes in-frame clones alone and lacks a portion of them. Of a few hundred thousand clones listed, over 75% are singletons. Material: PBMCs or T cells enriched from blood (not recorded which). These receptor sequences come from a man younger than 45 who had recovered from COVID-19. Both conserved end residues are part of each CDR3. The D gene is left open where the match is weak. Clone size appears in some rows only: once, few, many, or a class for an expanded clone.

size,V,D,length,J,CDR3,DNA
-,TRBV3-1/TRBV3-2,-,15,TRBJ1-2,CASSQGTQGTYGYTF,TGTGCCAGCAGCCAAGGGACCCAGGGAACCTATGGCTACACCTTC
-,TRBV6-5,-,13,TRBJ2-5,CASIRGARETQYF,TGTGCCAGCATTCGGGGGGCCAGAGAGACCCAGTACTTC
-,TRBV30,-,13,TRBJ2-5,CAWSSQFFETQYF,TGTGCCTGGAGTTCCCAGTTCTTCGAGACCCAGTACTTC
-,TRBV19,-,14,TRBJ1-2,CASIPGGRNYGYTF,TGTGCCAGTATCCCTGGGGGGAGAAACTATGGCTACACCTTC
-,TRBV19,TRBD1,18,TRBJ1-5,CASSIGRTGLLSNQPQHF,TGTGCCAGTAGTATTGGGAGGACAGGTCTTCTTAGCAATCAGCCCCAGCATTTT
-,TRBV11-1,-,13,TRBJ1-1,CASSSQVNTEAFF,TGTGCCAGCAGCTCACAGGTGAACACTGAAGCTTTCTTT
once,TRBV9,-,16,TRBJ2-4,CASSPQGLAAKNIQYF,TGTGCCAGCAGCCCCCAGGGCCTCGCGGCCAAAAACATTCAGTACTTC
-,TRBV5-1,TRBD1,14,TRBJ2-2,CASSYGQGVGELFF,TGCGCCAGCAGCTACGGACAGGGCGTAGGGGAGCTGTTTTTT
few,TRBV19,-,17,TRBJ1-4,CASSIVVEAATNEKLFF,TGTGCCAGTAGTATAGTTGTTGAGGCAGCAACTAATGAAAAACTGTTTTTT
-,TRBV9,TRBD1,15,TRBJ1-2,CASSGWDRGSYGYTF,TGTGCCAGCAGCGGTTGGGACAGGGGGTCATATGGCTACACCTTC
-,TRBV25-1,-,12,TRBJ2-7,CASLDRHYEQYF,TGTGCCAGCCTAGACAGACACTACGAGCAGTACTTC
-,TRBV5-1,TRBD1,16,TRBJ2-3,CASSLATGGRADTQYF,TGCGCCAGCAGCCTTGCTACAGGGGGTCGCGCAGATACGCAGTATTTT
-,TRBV10-2,-,13,TRBJ2-3,CASSPTSTDTQYF,TGCGCCAGCAGTCCCACTAGCACAGATACGCAGTATTTT
-,TRBV5-4,-,12,TRBJ2-5,CASSQSQETQYF,TGTGCCAGCAGCCAGTCCCAAGAGACCCAGTACTTC
-,TRBV11-2,-,13,TRBJ2-5,CASSLWGGETQYF,TGTGCCAGCAGCTTATGGGGAGGTGAGACCCAGTACTTC
-,TRBV9,-,16,TRBJ1-4,CASSVEGGTTNEKLFF,TGTGCCAGCAGCGTAGAAGGCGGGACAACTAATGAAAAACTGTTTTTT
-,TRBV2,TRBD1,15,TRBJ1-6,CASSEMGQINSPLHF,TGTGCCAGCAGTGAAATGGGACAGATAAATTCACCCCTCCACTTT